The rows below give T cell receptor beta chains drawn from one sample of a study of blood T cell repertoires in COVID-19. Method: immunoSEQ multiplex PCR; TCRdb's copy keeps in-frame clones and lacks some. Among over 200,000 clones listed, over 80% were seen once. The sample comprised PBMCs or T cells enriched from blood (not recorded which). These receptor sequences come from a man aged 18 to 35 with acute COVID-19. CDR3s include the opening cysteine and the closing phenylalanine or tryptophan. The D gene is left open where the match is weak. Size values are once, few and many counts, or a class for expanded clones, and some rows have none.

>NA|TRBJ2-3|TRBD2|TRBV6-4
CASSDGTRESDTQYF
TGTGCCAGCAGTGACGGGACTAGAGAGTCAGATACGCAGTATTTT
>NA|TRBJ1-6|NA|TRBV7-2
CASSFLINSPLHF
TGTGCCAGCAGCTTTCTAATTAATTCACCCCTCCACTTT
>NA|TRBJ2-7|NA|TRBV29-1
CSAGQSPYEQYF
TGCAGCGCTGGACAGAGCCCCTACGAGCAGTACTTC
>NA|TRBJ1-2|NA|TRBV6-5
CASSATEANYGYTF
TGTGCCAGCAGCGCGACAGAGGCTAACTATGGCTACACCTTC
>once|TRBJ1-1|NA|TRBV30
CAWSVGAYTEAFF
TGTGCCTGGAGTGTGGGCGCGTACACTGAAGCTTTCTTT
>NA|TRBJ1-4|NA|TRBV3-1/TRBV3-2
CASSQGSGGAGEKLFF
TGTGCCAGCAGCCAAGGGTCGGGGGGCGCGGGAGAAAAACTGTTTTTT
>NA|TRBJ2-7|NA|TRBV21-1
CASSEGEQGESYEQYF
TGTGCCAGCAGCGAGGGGGAACAGGGGGAATCCTACGAGCAGTACTTC
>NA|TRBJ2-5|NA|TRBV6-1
CASSEAGSGLETQYF
TGTGCCAGCAGTGAAGCGGGGTCGGGACTGGAGACCCAGTACTTC
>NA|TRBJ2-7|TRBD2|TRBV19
CASSKLADSYEQYF
TGTGCCAGTAGTAAACTAGCGGACTCCTACGAGCAGTACTTC
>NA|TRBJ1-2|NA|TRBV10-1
CASRRDTKYGYTF
TGCGCCAGCAGAAGGGACACCAAGTATGGCTACACCTTC
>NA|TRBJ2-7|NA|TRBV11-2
CASSVDSHNYEQYF
TGTGCCAGCAGCGTGGACAGCCATAACTACGAGCAGTACTTC
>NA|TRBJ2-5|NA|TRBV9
CASSGTIARETQYF
TGTGCCAGCAGCGGGACAATAGCAAGAGAGACCCAGTACTTC
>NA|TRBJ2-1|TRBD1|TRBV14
CASSLGRDRHNEQFF
TGTGCCAGCAGCCTCGGCCGGGACAGACACAATGAGCAGTTCTTC
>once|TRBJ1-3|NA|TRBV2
CASKGDTPGNTIYF
TGTGCCAGCAAAGGGGATACTCCTGGAAACACCATATATTTT
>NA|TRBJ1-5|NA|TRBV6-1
CASSEHRDQPQHF
TGTGCCAGCAGTGAACACAGGGATCAGCCCCAGCATTTT
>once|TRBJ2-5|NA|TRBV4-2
CASSQSEGGGVETQYF
TGTGCCAGCAGCCAGTCGGAGGGAGGGGGGGTGGAGACCCAGTACTTC
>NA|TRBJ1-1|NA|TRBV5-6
CASSSYDMNTEAFF
TGTGCCAGCAGCTCTTACGACATGAACACTGAAGCTTTCTTT
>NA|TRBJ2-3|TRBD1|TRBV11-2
CASSPGTGLGTDTQYF
TGTGCCAGCAGCCCCGGGACAGGTCTTGGGACAGATACGCAGTATTTT
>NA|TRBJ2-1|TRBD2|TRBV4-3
CASSQDVPGGAYNEQFF
TGCGCCAGCAGCCAAGATGTTCCGGGGGGGGCATACAATGAGCAGTTCTTC
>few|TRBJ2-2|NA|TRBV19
CASSSGGGGPIGELFF
TGTGCCAGTAGCTCAGGAGGGGGAGGGCCGATCGGGGAGCTGTTTTTT
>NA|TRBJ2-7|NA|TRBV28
CASSFRVGGWPFDF
TGTGCCAGCAGTTTCCGGGTGGGGGGATGGCCTTTTGACTTC
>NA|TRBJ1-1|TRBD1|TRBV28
CASRLQGARTEAFF
TGTGCCAGCAGACTACAGGGGGCGCGGACTGAAGCTTTCTTT
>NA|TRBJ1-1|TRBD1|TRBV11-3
CASSLVGQGAEAFF
TGTGCCAGCAGCTTAGTGGGACAGGGCGCTGAAGCTTTCTTT
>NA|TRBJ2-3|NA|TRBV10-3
CAVGVGQSTDTQYF
TGTGCCGTCGGGGTTGGGCAGAGCACAGATACGCAGTATTTT
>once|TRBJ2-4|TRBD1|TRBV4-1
CASSQVRQGHLAKNIQYF
TGCGCCAGCAGCCAAGTGAGACAGGGACACTTAGCCAAAAACATTCAGTACTTC
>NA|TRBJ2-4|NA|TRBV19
CASSMGGAGNIQYF
TGTGCCAGTAGTATGGGGGGGGCAGGGAACATTCAGTACTTC
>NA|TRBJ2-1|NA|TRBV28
CASSFRRDNEQFF
TGTGCCAGCAGTTTTCGGCGGGACAATGAGCAGTTCTTC
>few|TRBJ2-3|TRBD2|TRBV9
CASSVDLAGVGDTQYF
TGTGCCAGCAGCGTAGACCTAGCGGGAGTGGGAGATACGCAGTATTTT
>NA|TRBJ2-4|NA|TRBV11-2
CASSLDQTAGGIQYF
TGTGCCAGCAGCTTAGATCAGACAGCAGGAGGGATTCAGTACTTC
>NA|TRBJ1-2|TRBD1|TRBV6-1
CASSRTGLVAYGYTF
TGTGCCAGCAGCCGGACAGGGCTCGTTGCTTATGGCTACACCTTC
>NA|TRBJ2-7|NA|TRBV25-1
CASSDNRITYEQYF
TGTGCCAGCAGTGACAACAGGATCACCTACGAGCAGTACTTC
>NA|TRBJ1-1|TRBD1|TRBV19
CASKTGGNEAFF
TGTGCCAGTAAAACAGGGGGCAATGAAGCTTTCTTT
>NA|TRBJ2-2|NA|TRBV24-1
CATKGAGGTGELFF
TGTGCCACCAAGGGGGCAGGGGGGACCGGGGAGCTGTTTTTT
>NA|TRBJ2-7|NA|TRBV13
CASSRDSYEQYF
TGTGCCAGCAGCCGCGACAGCTACGAGCAGTACTTC
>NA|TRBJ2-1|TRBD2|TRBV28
CASTGLAADNEQFF
TGTGCCAGCACAGGACTAGCGGCTGACAATGAGCAGTTCTTC
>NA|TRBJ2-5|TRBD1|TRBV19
CASSIPSGTGYQETQYF
TGTGCCAGTAGTATACCTTCAGGGACAGGGTACCAAGAGACCCAGTACTTC
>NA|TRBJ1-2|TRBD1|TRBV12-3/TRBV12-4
CASSWTGVGGYTF
TGTGCCAGCAGCTGGACAGGGGTGGGCGGCTACACCTTC
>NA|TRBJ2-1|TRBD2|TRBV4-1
CASSQDLGLDTFF
TGCGCCAGCAGCCAAGATCTAGGACTAGACACGTTCTTC
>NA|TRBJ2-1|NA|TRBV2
CASSAWGHEQFF
TGTGCCAGCAGTGCTTGGGGGCATGAGCAGTTCTTC
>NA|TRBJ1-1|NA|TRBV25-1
CASSEYKEGRGTEAFF
TGTGCCAGCAGTGAATATAAGGAGGGTAGGGGCACTGAAGCTTTCTTT
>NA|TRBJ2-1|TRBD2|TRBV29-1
CSVETSGRTNEQFF
TGCAGCGTTGAGACTAGCGGGAGGACCAATGAGCAGTTCTTC
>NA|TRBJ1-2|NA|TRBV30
CAWRSEIPAGYTF
TGTGCCTGGAGGAGCGAGATACCGGCCGGCTACACCTTC
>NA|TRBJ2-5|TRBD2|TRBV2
CASRGEVAGTSETQYF
TGTGCCAGCAGGGGGGAGGTAGCGGGAACCTCAGAGACCCAGTACTTC
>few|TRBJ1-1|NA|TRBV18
CASSPARGRGFTEAFF
TGTGCCAGCTCACCTGCGAGAGGGCGGGGGTTCACTGAAGCTTTCTTT
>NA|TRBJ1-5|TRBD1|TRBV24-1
CATSDPTTGEVDQPQHF
TGTGCCACCAGTGATCCGACGACAGGGGAAGTTGATCAGCCCCAGCATTTT
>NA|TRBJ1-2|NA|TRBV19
CASSKTSGDYYGYTF
TGTGCCAGTAGTAAAACCTCAGGGGACTATTATGGCTACACCTTC
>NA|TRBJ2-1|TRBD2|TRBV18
CASSPQEIAGGRTEQFF
TGTGCCAGCTCACCCCAGGAGATAGCGGGAGGGCGAACTGAGCAGTTCTTC
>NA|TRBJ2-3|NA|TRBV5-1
CASSPLTGFSADTQYF
TGCGCCAGCAGTCCGCTAACAGGGTTTAGCGCAGATACGCAGTATTTT
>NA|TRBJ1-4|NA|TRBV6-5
CASSYSLGRVEKLFF
TGTGCCAGCAGTTACTCGTTAGGGAGGGTCGAAAAACTGTTTTTT
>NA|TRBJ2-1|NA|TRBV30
CAWRGGIPQYEQFF
TGTGCCTGGAGGGGCGGGATTCCACAATATGAGCAGTTCTTC
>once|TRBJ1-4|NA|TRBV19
CASSRVPDTDEKLFF
TGTGCCAGTAGCCGAGTTCCGGACACTGATGAAAAACTGTTTTTT
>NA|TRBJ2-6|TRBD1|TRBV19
CASRLGTASHSGANVLTF
TGTGCCAGTAGGCTCGGGACAGCCTCTCACTCTGGGGCCAACGTCCTGACTTTC
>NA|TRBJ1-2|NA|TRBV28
CASRSQANYGYTF
TGTGCCAGCAGGAGTCAGGCGAACTATGGCTACACCTTC
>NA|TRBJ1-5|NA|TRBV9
CASSRGEGARDSNQPQHF
TGTGCCAGCAGCCGTGGGGAGGGAGCCAGGGATAGCAATCAGCCCCAGCATTTT
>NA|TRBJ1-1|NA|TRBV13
CASSLRGGNTEAFF
TGTGCCAGCAGCCTAAGAGGGGGGAACACTGAAGCTTTCTTT